The present T cell receptor beta chain was sequenced within a study of T cells in localized non-small cell lung cancer (dated by TCRdb to the early 2020s). Study-level background: The study analyzed T cell repertoires of hundreds of early-stage NSCLC patients, comparing tumors and uninvolved tumor-adjacent lungs. The cohort consisted of 200 to 250 treatment-naive NSCLC patients whose localized lung tumors had been resected. The mean age of the NSCLC patients was about 62 years, with 130 or so men and around 110 women. Beyond this particular receptor, the publication reports: Uninvolved tumor-adjacent lung showed the highest T cell clonality, higher than tumor, which suggests more focused antigenic responses in the uninvolved tumor-adjacent lung. Higher T cell density in blood was associated with longer overall survival, whereas higher clonality in adjacent lung was associated with shorter survival. Because multi-region sequencing of the tumors was not done, intratumor heterogeneity could not be ruled out. Because the study design was exploratory, TCR variables were selected using unadjusted p-values without false-discovery rate correction. A median of about 55 of the top 100 tumor clones were detected in paired uninvolved adjacent lung, and some 29 of these tumor clones were also found among the top 100 clones of the paired uninvolved adjacent lung.

A remark on this clone: Its cognate antigen has yet to be identified. No much larger clone exists at a distance of one base, and base qualities are not known.

From the cysteine through the phenylalanine, the CDR3 covers 14 amino acids. Only the CDR3 DNA is retained, 42 bases long and in frame from the first base. The germline V gene encodes CDR1 SGHDT and CDR2 YYEEEE. V is pruned by 0 bases and J by 8 bases, leaving 6 bases of the junction without a gene match. At diagnosis, peripheral blood, uninvolved tumor-adjacent lung and tumor were collected and stored as a combination of fresh-frozen and FFPE material. For TCR repertoire profiling, blood samples were analyzed as peripheral blood mononuclear cells. TCR beta CDR3 regions were sequenced from DNA using the immunoSEQ Assay. As for the authors' bioinformatics: T cell density was computed as TCR beta template counts normalized to usable DNA estimated by amplifying housekeeping genes. Richness was estimated using the preseqR package, with extrapolation to 400,000 templates for PBMC samples and to 120,000 templates for tissue samples. Clonality was taken to be one minus Pielou's evenness. Tissue-enriched TCRs were identified through differential abundance testing performed on productive amino-acid clonotypes, with a minimum total count of 5 and an alpha of 0.1. The Jaccard Index and the Morisita Overlap Index were used to quantify repertoire overlap between compartments. TCR beta CDR3s were clustered by GLIPH together with public tetramer-defined viral CDR3s, and at least three viral sequences plus V-gene enrichment were required for viral motifs. This is the immuneACCESS table as TCRdb keeps it, with only in-frame sequences that have V and J called. A part of the clones is gone; compared with another copy, unresolved V genes explain less than half, and the rest is unexplained. D and trimming come from the DNA, and the V and J calls and clone size come from that table. The sample data list around 100,000 clones, and about nine tenths of these were observed just once. The ten largest account for approximately 15% of the sample.

The sequenced sample was peripheral blood, obtained before any cancer treatment. The sequence joins TRBV5-6 to TRBJ1-2; 8 junctional bases match TRBD1. The sequence was obtained from a man aged 35 to 70 with stage I squamous cell lung carcinoma. The DNA is TGTGCCAGCAGCTTGGGACAGGGGAGTTCGGGCTACACCTTC. Its coded protein is CASSLGQGSSGYTF.